The clone carrying this T cell receptor (beta chain) was counted only a few times. Its antigen is as yet unknown. The sample originates from a study of post-analysis software for immune sequencing data. The study, taken as a whole, reports: When patients were compared with controls, a handful of TRBV segments were more frequent, TRBV5-6, TRBV5-1 and TRBV20-1 among them.

Every TCR beta cDNA library bore unique molecular identifiers. Roughly 500,000 cDNA molecules were obtained per 1 to 10 million input T cells. TCRdb redid the calling of the PCR reads with MiXCR, one entry per CDR3 protein. The sample has approximately 570,000 distinct CDR3 sequences; roughly 47% are singletons. The germline gives CDR1 SEHNR, CDR2 FQNEAQ (reference sequence). This CDR3 region has 17 residues. J lost 0 bases, V lost 4 bases, and 8 bases had no gene match. V is TRBV7-9 and J is TRBJ2-7; TRBD2 agrees at 11 bases. The sequenced sample was blood. The receptor's source is a girl aged 5-17 years with multiple sclerosis. The chain's CDR3 is CASSSLSGRDSSYEQYF. The CDR3 coding sequence is TGTGCCAGCAGCTCCCTTAGCGGGAGGGACAGCTCCTACGAGCAGTACTTC.